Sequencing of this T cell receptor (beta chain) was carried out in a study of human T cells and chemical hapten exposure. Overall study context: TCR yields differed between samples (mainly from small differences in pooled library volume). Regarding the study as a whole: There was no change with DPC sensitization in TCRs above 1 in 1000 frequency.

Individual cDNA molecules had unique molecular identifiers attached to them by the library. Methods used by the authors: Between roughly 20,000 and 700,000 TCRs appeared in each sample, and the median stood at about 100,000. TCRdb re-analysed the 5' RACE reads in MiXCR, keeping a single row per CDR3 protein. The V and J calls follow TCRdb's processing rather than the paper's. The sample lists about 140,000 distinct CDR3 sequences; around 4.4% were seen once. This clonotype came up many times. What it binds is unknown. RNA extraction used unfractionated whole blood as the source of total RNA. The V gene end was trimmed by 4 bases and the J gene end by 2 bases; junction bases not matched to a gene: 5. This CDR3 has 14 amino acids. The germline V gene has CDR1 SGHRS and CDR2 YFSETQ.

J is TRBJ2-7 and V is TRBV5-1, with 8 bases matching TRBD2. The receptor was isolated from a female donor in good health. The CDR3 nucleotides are TGCGCCAGCAGCCGGGGGGGGGTGCCCTACGAGCAGTACTTC. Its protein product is CASSRGGVPYEQYF. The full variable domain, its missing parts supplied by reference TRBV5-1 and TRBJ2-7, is KAGVTQTPRYLIKTRGQQVTLSCSPISGHRSVSWYQQTPGQGLQFLFEYFSETQRNKGNFPGRFSGRQFSNSRSEMNVSTLELGDSALYLCASSRGGVPYEQYFGPGTRLTVT.